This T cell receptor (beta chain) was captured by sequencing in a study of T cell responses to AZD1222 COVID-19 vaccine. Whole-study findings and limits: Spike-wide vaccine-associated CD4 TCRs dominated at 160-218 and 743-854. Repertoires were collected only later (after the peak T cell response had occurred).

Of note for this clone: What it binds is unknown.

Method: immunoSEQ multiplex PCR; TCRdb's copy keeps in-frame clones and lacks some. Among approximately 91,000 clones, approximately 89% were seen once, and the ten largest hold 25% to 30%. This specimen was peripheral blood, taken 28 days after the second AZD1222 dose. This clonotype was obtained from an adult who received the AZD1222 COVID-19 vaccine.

The CDR3 region has the DNA TGTGCCAGCAACGGACAGGGTGGGGAGCTGTTTTTT. The encoded protein is CASNGQGGELFF. V usage is TRBV5-4 and J usage is TRBJ2-2; 8 nucleotides agree with TRBD1. Germline values: CDR1 SGHNT, CDR2 YYREEE (reference sequence). After removal of 6 bases from V and 8 bases from J, the junction contained 3 bases not matched to a gene. The CDR3 is made up of 12 amino acids.